By its share, the clone carrying this T cell receptor beta chain is medium-sized. These data originate in a study of T cell responses to AZD1222 COVID-19 vaccine. Germline CDR1 is SEHNR and CDR2 is FQNEAQ (reference sequence). V was pared by 5 bases and J by 7 bases, with 11 bases between. CDR3 length equals 12 residues. Assay: immunoSEQ multiplex PCR; the TCRdb copy retains only in-frame clones and omits some. The sample lists fewer than 110,000 clones; 75% to 95% were seen once. The sample consisted of peripheral blood, taken on day 0 of AZD1222 vaccination. This TCR was recovered from an adult in good health. The chain carries TRBV7-9 and TRBJ1-1; D may be TRBD1 (5 bases). The CDR3 DNA follows: TGTGCCAGCAGCGGGGGTTTCGTTGAAGCTTTCTTT. Translated: CASSGGFVEAFF.